Reported below is one T cell receptor (beta chain). Antigen unknown. Treatment: 19 received Ad26.COV2.S at low or high dose, single or two shots; about 5 received placebo; per-sample allocation not given. Specimens were obtained on day 63 following the first vaccine or placebo injection. This table comes from immunoSEQ multiplex PCR, and its TCRdb copy is limited to in-frame clones, with some not included. In the table there are 430,000 or so clones, approximately 89% of which are singletons. This record comes from a study of Ad26.COV2.S vaccination and SARS-CoV-2 variants. Turning to the study itself: Donor allocation was to the COV1001 Ad26.COV2.S trial arm. Study results and caveats: Reportedly, spike-specific CD8+ and CD4+ T cell responses achieved substantial breadth once vaccination had taken place.

CDR1 and CDR2 from the germline V gene are MNHEY and SMNVEV (reference sequence). Trimming shortened V by 3 bases and J by 2 bases, and 4 bases separated the two germline ends. There are 12 residues in the CDR3. The chain has TRBV27 and TRBJ1-1; D is undetermined. This receptor was obtained from a person aged 18-60 years who received the Ad26.COV2.S COVID-19 vaccine or a placebo. The material was peripheral blood, obtained in a trial of Ad26.COV2.S vaccine versus placebo. CDR3 region: CASSFGNTEAFF. For the CDR3, the DNA is TGTGCCAGCAGTTTCGGTAACACTGAAGCTTTCTTT.